What follows are 5 T cell receptor beta chains derived from one specimen sequenced in a study of T cells in Graves' hyperthyroidism and ophthalmopathy. There were TCR beta CDR3 regions amplified from RNA transcripts. The HTBI primer set was used in a first-round RT-PCR of the TCR CDR3. TCRdb independently ran MiXCR on the multiplex PCR reads; one entry per CDR3 protein. The table shows almost 350,000 distinct CDR3 sequences, with around a sixth occurring only once. What was sequenced was blood. The receptors here all came from a woman in her thirties or forties with Graves' ophthalmopathy.

This clonotype was seen only a few times. The chain employs TRBV18 and TRBJ2-7, with 11 bases aligning to TRBD1. CDR1 and CDR2 from the germline V gene are KGHSH and LQKENI. The junction had 10 bases not matched to a gene; V was cut back by 4 bases and J by 5 bases. This CDR3 spans 16 amino acids. CDR3 loop: CASSRTGTGGIDEQYF. CDR3 DNA sequence: TGTGCCAGCTCACGGACCGGGACAGGGGGTATAGACGAGCAGTACTTC.

This clonotype was recorded many times. V gene TRBV5-5 combines with J gene TRBJ1-1, with D unresolved. The ends were cut back, 2 bases at V and 5 bases at J, with 13 bases in the middle. This CDR3 spans 14 amino acids. The germline V gene encodes CDR1 SGHKS and CDR2 YYEKEE (reference sequence). The CDR3, as DNA: TGTGCCAGCAGCTTCCTGGGCCGAAGGACTGAAGCTTTCTTT. It is translated as CASSFLGRRTEAFF.

The chain has TRBV6-1 and TRBJ2-5; D is unclear. The CDR3 is 15 residues long. Germline CDR1 MNHNS, CDR2 SASEGT. V was clipped by 3 bases and J by 3 bases, with 14 bases between them. The CDR3 DNA sequence: TGTGCCAGCAGTGACACCTTGCTGAGAGAAGAGACCCAGTACTTC. Translated, it gives CASSDTLLREETQYF.

This clonotype was detected ten times or more. The chain couples TRBV19 to TRBJ2-2; 7 bases align to TRBD2. The CDR3 loop spans 13 amino acids. V lost 7 bases and J lost 4; bases outside the gene matches: 3. Germline V gene data show CDR1 as LNHDA and CDR2 as SQIVND (reference sequence). The DNA of the CDR3 is TGTGCCAGTACTAGCGGACTCACCGGGGAGCTGTTTTTT. It translates to CASTSGLTGELFF.

This clonotype has a count of ten or more. The genes are TRBV6-1 and TRBJ2-6, with 7 bases aligning to TRBD1. This CDR3 is 16 amino acids long. The V and J ends lost 7 bases and 3 bases, in that order; junction bases with no gene match: 9. The germline V gene encodes CDR1 MNHNS and CDR2 SASEGT. The CDR3 bases are TGTGCCAGCAAACTAAACAGGGGTGGTGGGGCCAACGTCCTGACTTTC. This gives the protein CASKLNRGGGANVLTF.